This TCR beta chain is drawn from a study of T cell repertoires in cytomegalovirus infection. MiXCR, run by TCRdb on the reads, gives a single entry per CDR3 protein. Of around 550,000 distinct CDR3 sequences in the sample, around 27% are singletons; the top ten hold less than 15%. V was shortened by 4 bases and J by 0 bases, with 15 bases between the two germline ends. CDR1 is KGHDR, CDR2 SFDVKD, per germline. CDR3 length equals 17 residues. The specimen was PBMCs. The chain couples TRBV24-1 to TRBJ2-1; no clear D. The receptor was isolated from a human donor in good health (CMV status not recorded). Some clones in this sample may be carry-over from other donors' samples. The CDR3 DNA is TGTGCCACCAGTGACCCAGGTAGAGCCGGCTCCTACAATGAGCAGTTCTTC. It yields the protein CATSDPGRAGSYNEQFF.